Presented here are 13 T cell receptor beta chains from one specimen sequenced in a study of T cell clonality in common variable immunodeficiency (dated by TCRdb to about 2015). Library preparation employed the immunoSEQ multiplex PCR assay. What TCRdb holds here is the immuneACCESS table cut down to in-frame rearrangements. Part of the clones is not present; checked against another copy, under half of the missing clones reflect an unresolved V gene, and the others are unexplained. Across this sample, about 35,000 clones were tabulated and none appeared just once. Clones ranked in the top ten supply 8% to 10% of the sample. The sequenced sample was peripheral blood mononuclear cells. These receptors were obtained from a person aged 18 to 69 in good health.

This clone showed up many times. Read data end 3 residues before the CDR3 end; the end is taken from the germline J gene. The V call is TRBV7-2, the J call TRBJ1-5; tentative D call: TRBD1 (5 bases). The CDR3 extends over 14 amino acids. From germline, CDR1 is SGHTA and CDR2 FQGNSA. Trimming took 5 bases from V and 8 from J, leaving 16 bases between them. CDR3 sequence: CASSQGAIGEPQHF. The CDR3 DNA, read in part, is TGTGCCAGCAGCCAAGGGGCGATAGGAGAGCCC.

This clone was recorded at least ten times. Read sequence stops 3 residues before the CDR3 end, and the germline J gene provides the missing end. The genes are TRBV20-1 and TRBJ2-7; D might be TRBD2 (6 bases). The CDR3 contains 13 residues. The germline CDR1 and CDR2 sequences are DFQATT and SNEGSKA (reference sequence). V was clipped by 2 bases and J by 6 bases, with 14 bases between them. The CDR3 DNA, read in part, is TGCAGTGCTAGAAACCTCCGGGACTCCGAG. Protein: CSARNLRDSE. Given in full, the CDR3 is CSARNLRDSEQYF.

The sample holds many counts of this clone. Read coverage stops 3 residues before the CDR3 terminus; the germline J gene supplies the remainder. The chain couples TRBV10-3 to TRBJ2-7; D is perhaps TRBD2 (6 bases). The CDR3 length is 15 residues. Germline V CDR1 and CDR2: ENHRY, SYGVKD. Trimming shortened V by 0 bases and J by 0 bases, and 9 bases separated the two germline ends. The CDR3 loop reads CAISESEGISYEQYF. The sequenced part of the CDR3 DNA is TGTGCCATCAGTGAGTCGGAGGGGATCTCCTACGAG.

About this clone itself: An end of the junction does not agree with germline; a read error may underlie this. CDR3 bases read: TGTGCCAGCCCCTTGAGGGGGGGTCGAAAGACC. Translated, it gives CASPLRGGRKT. The whole CDR3 protein is CASPLRGGRKTIYF. The chain recombines TRBV5-8 with TRBJ1-3, with a weak D call TRBD1 (6 bases). The read terminates 3 residues before the CDR3 end, so the remaining end is supplied by the germline J gene. The CDR3 is made up of 14 amino acids. Germline CDR1 and CDR2: SGHTS and YDEGEE.

This clone showed up many times. The read ends 3 residues early relative to the CDR3; the germline J gene fills the gap. The rearrangement uses TRBV18 and TRBJ1-5; 8 bases align to TRBD1. V lost 4 bases, J lost 6 bases, and 8 bases stayed unmatched. Germline CDR1 is KGHSH and CDR2 is LQKENI. CDR3 size: 15 residues. The CDR3 reads CASSRDRGGSQPQHF. The covered CDR3 bases are TGTGCCAGCTCACGAGACAGGGGAGGAAGTCAGCCC.

This clone was recorded at least ten times. The CDR3 end falls 3 residues outside the read, so it is completed with the germline J gene. The chain links TRBV29-1 to TRBJ2-5; D is perhaps TRBD2 (5 bases). The CDR3 length is 13 residues. Germline V gene sequence: CDR1 SQVTM, CDR2 ANQGSEA. Trimming left V 6 bases short and J 5 bases short, with 16 bases between. The CDR3 region is CSVPLVRGETQYF. CDR3 DNA (partial): TGCAGCGTCCCCCTCGTGCGAGGGGAGACC.

This clone showed up many times. The missing CDR3 end, 3 residues past where the read stops, is filled in from the germline J gene. This chain uses TRBV19 with TRBJ1-4; TRBD1 is a possible D gene (5 bases). The CDR3 consists of 14 residues. CDR1 and CDR2 (germline): LNHDA, SQIVND (reference sequence). Trimming cost V 7 bases and J 0 bases, with 9 bases left between them. The CDR3 is CASKVTATNEKLFF. The sequenced CDR3 bases are TGTGCCAGTAAAGTGACAGCAACTAATGAAAAA.

This clone was counted many times. The read falls 3 residues short of the CDR3 end, and the missing part is taken from the germline J gene. The chain joins TRBV4-2 to TRBJ2-7; 11 bases match TRBD2. The junction had 6 bases not matched to a gene; V was cut back by 3 bases and J by 2 bases. The germline CDR1 and CDR2 sequences are LGHNA and YNFKEQ. The CDR3 runs 16 residues. The covered CDR3 bases are TGTGCCAGCAGCCAGGCCGGGACTAGCGGAACCTACGAG. It is translated as CASSQAGTSGTYE. The full CDR3 protein reads CASSQAGTSGTYEQYF.

This clone was seen ten or more times. The read ends 3 residues early relative to the CDR3; the germline J gene fills the gap. The chain carries TRBV18 and TRBJ2-7; tentatively, D is TRBD1 (5 bases). CDR1 and CDR2 from the germline V gene are KGHSH and LQKENI. Trimming stripped 0 bases from V and 6 bases from J, with 12 bases between. The CDR3 is 14 amino acids. CDR3 loop: CASSPPARVSEQYF. The part of the CDR3 DNA that was read is TGTGCCAGCTCACCACCTGCCAGGGTCTCCGAG.

This clone was detected many times. With the read ending 3 residues before the CDR3 end, the germline J gene is used to fill in that end. The chain is built from TRBV5-5 and TRBJ2-2; a weak D match, TRBD1 (6 bases). V gave up 3 bases and J gave up 6 bases, with 12 bases separating them. The germline CDR1 and CDR2 sequences are SGHKS and YYEKEE (reference sequence). The CDR3 is made up of 14 amino acids. CDR3 sequence: CASSYQGSPGELFF. CDR3 DNA, as far as it was read: TGTGCCAGCAGCTACCAGGGGAGTCCCGGGGAG.

In this sample, this clone turned up many times. The read stops 3 residues short of the end of the CDR3; the missing end is completed from the germline J gene. Other nucleotide sequences in the sample specify the same CDR3. The V call is TRBV7-9, the J call TRBJ1-3, with no clear D. The germline gives CDR1 SEHNR, CDR2 FQNEAQ (reference sequence). Trimming removed 5 bases from V and 2 bases from J, with 13 bases in between. The CDR3 is made up of 15 amino acids. CDR3 loop: CASSPLALAGNTIYF. Partial CDR3 DNA: TGTGCCAGCAGCCCCCTAGCCCTCGCTGGAAACACC.

There are many counts of this clone. The read ends 3 residues before the CDR3 terminus; that terminus is restored from the germline J gene. The chain employs TRBV18 and TRBJ1-1, with 11 bases matching TRBD1. The V gene end was trimmed by 6 bases and the J gene end by 5 bases; junction bases not matched to a gene: 5. There are 14 residues in the CDR3. Germline V gives CDR1 KGHSH, CDR2 LQKENI. The CDR3 loop reads CASSGQGGRTEAFF. Partial CDR3 DNA: TGTGCCAGCTCGGGACAGGGGGGACGTACTGAA.

At least ten counts were recorded for this clone. The read falls 3 residues short of the CDR3 end, and the missing part is taken from the germline J gene. J is TRBJ2-7 and V is TRBV20-1; the match to TRBD1 covers 9 bases. CDR3 size: 12 residues. Trimming at V came to 7 bases and at J to 6 bases, leaving 7 bases not matched to a gene. CDR1 is DFQATT, CDR2 SNEGSKA, per germline (reference sequence). The CDR3 loop reads CSVSGTGSEQYF. CDR3 bases read: TGCAGTGTTTCCGGGACAGGGTCCGAG.